The 14 T cell receptor beta chains below were found in one sample sequenced in a study of shared clonotypes between healthy human individuals. Naive CD8 cells, CD45RO-negative and positively selected for CCR7, excluded terminally differentiated effector memory CD45RA+ cells. Libraries were prepared by immunoSEQ multiplex PCR; TCRdb keeps only in-frame clonotypes and omits some of them. The repertoire holds about 2 million clones, approximately 94% seen once, with 1.2% in the top ten. Material: naive CD8+ T cells sorted from blood. Receptors originate from a man younger than 35 in good health.

The rearrangement links TRBV28 to TRBJ2-7; tentatively, D is TRBD1 or TRBD2 (5 bases each). This CDR3 comprises 14 residues. With 3 bases removed from V and 2 bases from J, the gap between germline ends came to 11 bases. Germline CDR1 and CDR2: MDHEN and SYDVKM. In DNA form, the CDR3 reads TGTGCCAGCAGTTTCGAGGGGCTCGCCTACGAGCAGTACTTC. Its protein is CASSFEGLAYEQYF.

The V call is TRBV5-6, the J call TRBJ2-1; no clear D. V dropped 3 bases and J dropped 8 bases, with 9 bases sitting between them. Germline V gene lookup returns CDR1 SGHDT and CDR2 YYEEEE. The length of the CDR3 is 12 residues. CDR3 protein: CASSSDLYEQFF. CDR3 nucleotide sequence: TGTGCCAGCAGCTCAGATCTTTATGAGCAGTTCTTC.

This chain connects TRBV6-1 to TRBJ2-4; no firm D call. Trimming cost V 6 bases and J 2 bases, with 11 bases left between them. Germline lookup yields CDR1 MNHNS and CDR2 SASEGT. This CDR3 comprises 14 residues. CDR3 sequence (DNA): TGTGCCAGCAGCGCGACGGGCACCAAAAACATTCAGTACTTC. This sequence encodes CASSATGTKNIQYF.

The chain couples TRBV2 to TRBJ1-1, with 8 bases fitting TRBD1. Trimming took 3 bases from V and 0 from J; bases not matched to a gene: 6. The CDR3 sequence is 16 residues long. Germline values: CDR1 SNHLY, CDR2 FYNNEI. Here the CDR3 reads CASSEWPGGLNTEAFF. DNA for the CDR3: TGTGCCAGCAGTGAGTGGCCAGGGGGCTTGAACACTGAAGCTTTCTTT.

The chain recombines TRBV29-1 with TRBJ2-1; the D call may be TRBD1 or TRBD2 (5 bases each). This CDR3 has 17 residues. V lost 1 base and J lost 0, with 16 bases in between. CDR1 and CDR2 from the germline V gene are SQVTM and ANQGSEA. The DNA for the CDR3 is TGCAGCGTTGAAGGAATGGTTGCAGGGAGCTCCTACAATGAGCAGTTCTTC. Encoded protein: CSVEGMVAGSSYNEQFF.

J is TRBJ2-3 and V is TRBV19; perhaps TRBD2 as D (6 bases). This CDR3 has 16 amino acids. Looked up from germline, CDR1 is LNHDA and CDR2 is SQIVND (reference sequence). V shed 1 base and J shed 2 bases, with 13 bases lying between them. CDR3 amino acids: CASSIVGEVNTDTQYF. CDR3 nucleotides: TGTGCCAGTAGTATAGTGGGGGAGGTAAACACAGATACGCAGTATTTT.

The chain is built from TRBV5-4 and TRBJ2-3; no clear D. The CDR3 consists of 13 residues. Looked up from germline, CDR1 is SGHNT and CDR2 is YYREEE (reference sequence). Trimming cost V 0 bases and J 5 bases, with 7 bases left between them. CDR3 DNA: TGTGCCAGCAGCTTGGGATATGTAGATACGCAGTATTTT. As protein: CASSLGYVDTQYF.

The chain employs TRBV5-6 and TRBJ2-7; 9 bases align to TRBD1. Germline loops: CDR1 SGHDT, CDR2 YYEEEE. CDR3 size: 13 residues. V lost 2 bases and J lost 7; bases outside the gene matches: 4. The CDR3 DNA reads TGTGCCAGCAGCTTAGACAGGGGGTTTGAGCAGTACTTC. Amino acids: CASSLDRGFEQYF.

This chain connects TRBV7-2 to TRBJ1-1; TRBD1 is a possible D gene (6 bases). CDR1 and CDR2 (germline): SGHTA, FQGNSA. V gave up 3 bases and J gave up 6 bases, with 14 bases separating them. The CDR3 is 14 residues long. CDR3 coding DNA: TGTGCCAGCAGCTTGACAGGCCTCGGTGCTGAAGCTTTCTTT. Translation gives CASSLTGLGAEAFF.

This rearrangement joins TRBV27 to TRBJ2-5; weak D call: TRBD2 (6 bases). The CDR3 totals 11 residues. The V and J ends lost 4 bases and 10 bases respectively, with 10 bases between them. CDR1 and CDR2 from the germline V gene are MNHEY and SMNVEV (reference sequence). CDR3 sequence: CASSSGLGQYF. CDR3 DNA sequence: TGTGCCAGCAGTTCGGGACTTGGCCAGTACTTC.

This clone was seen once. This chain joins TRBV2 and TRBJ1-1; D is perhaps TRBD1 (5 bases). V lost 8 bases and J 4 bases, leaving 11 bases between the germline ends. Per the germline V gene, CDR1 is SNHLY and CDR2 is FYNNEI. The CDR3 runs 12 residues. This CDR3 is CASLGGITEAFF. The CDR3 DNA sequence: TGTGCCAGCTTGGGGGGGATCACTGAAGCTTTCTTT.

The V gene is TRBV20-1, the J gene TRBJ2-7, with D possibly being TRBD2 (6 bases). From germline, CDR1 is DFQATT and CDR2 SNEGSKA (reference sequence). Trimming cost V 6 bases and J 6 bases, with 9 bases left between them. There are 10 residues in the CDR3. CDR3 protein: CSAGGREQYF. CDR3 DNA sequence: TGCAGTGCCGGGGGACGCGAGCAGTACTTC.

This sequence joins TRBV5-3 and TRBJ2-5, with D perhaps being TRBD1 or TRBD2 (6 bases each). TRBV5-3 is treated as an ORF (open reading frame) with a function not yet certain. The CDR3 runs 13 residues. V was cut by 6 bases and J by 5 bases, with 14 bases left in between. Written as DNA, the CDR3 is TGTGCCAGAATCCCGGGGGCGCCTGAGACCCAGTACTTC. Residues: CARIPGAPETQYF.

The V and J genes are TRBV27 and TRBJ1-4; D not certain. V was clipped by 2 bases and J by 8 bases, with 12 bases between them. The length of the CDR3 is 14 residues. CDR1 MNHEY and CDR2 SMNVEV come from the germline V gene (reference sequence). DNA of the CDR3: TGTGCCAGCAGTTTACTCGGGTCAATGGAAAAACTGTTTTTT. Its translation: CASSLLGSMEKLFF.